The clone carrying this T cell receptor beta chain was observed a single time. Antigen unknown. The data originate from a study of shared clonotypes between healthy human individuals. Study background: Sampling drew on donors who were a couple of women and a few men aged 18 to 49. Three plates each covered CD4 naive and memory; CD8 naive two, CD8 memory one. Study results and limitations: Larger richness was generally estimated for naive than memory subsets.

The CDR3 totals 16 residues. CDR1 is SGHTS, CDR2 YDEGEE, per germline. The V gene end was trimmed by 4 bases and the J gene end by 9 bases; junction bases not matched to a gene: 16. Authors' processing steps: Sequence data from immunoSEQ were junction-only and lacked quality scores; consequently, filtering differed. Sequencing was performed with immunoSEQ multiplex PCR; in TCRdb, only in-frame clones are kept and a portion is missing. That table furnishes V, J and clone size, whereas the DNA furnished D and trimming. The sample lists 2 million to 2.5 million clones, 85% to 95% seen once, with approximately 0.4% in the top ten.

The sample comprised naive CD4+ T cells from PBMCs. The sample's subset: CD45RA+ positively selected. V gene TRBV5-8 combines with J gene TRBJ2-1; TRBD1 matches at 7 bases. The source of this sequence is a man between 18 and 29 years old in good health. Some clones in this sample may be carry-over from other donors' samples. The chain's CDR3 is CASSPVDFDRAIEQFF. The DNA of the CDR3 is TGTGCCAGCAGCCCCGTCGACTTCGACAGGGCCATTGAGCAGTTCTTC.